The rows below give T cell receptor beta chains drawn from one sample of a study of CD8 T cells in ankylosing spondylitis. TCRdb ran MiXCR on the 5' RACE reads and lists one entry per CDR3 protein. The sample has around 230,000 distinct CDR3 sequences, 8% to 9% seen once. Sequenced: blood, either unsorted or a sorted T cell fraction (not recorded which). The receptors were gathered from a female donor with ankylosing spondylitis or in good health (not recorded which). Each CDR3 is given with its conserved first and last residue. A D gene is named only where the DNA matches it firmly. Size tells how often a clone was seen (once, few, many) or the class of an expanded clone, and some rows leave it out.

TRBV11-2	TRBD1	NA	TRBJ2-1	CASSWGQWLFF	TGTGCCAGCAGCTGGGGACAGTGGCTGTTCTTC
TRBV5-1	TRBD1	many	TRBJ1-5	CASSFLTGAPYSNQPQHF	TGCGCCAGCAGCTTTCTGACAGGGGCCCCATATAGCAATCAGCCCCAGCATTTT
TRBV28	TRBD2	many	TRBJ2-1	CASSFLIPIVSGTANEQFF	TGTGCCAGCAGTTTCCTGATACCAATTGTTAGCGGGACTGCCAATGAGCAGTTCTTC
TRBV6-1	TRBD2	NA	TRBJ2-5	CASTRREGPQETQYF	TGTGCCAGCACTAGGAGGGAGGGCCCTCAAGAGACCCAGTACTTC
TRBV6-2/TRBV6-3	NA	many	TRBJ2-7	CASLTAISYEQYF	TGTGCCAGCCTGACCGCGATAAGCTACGAGCAGTACTTC
TRBV19	TRBD2	few	TRBJ2-3	CASSKASGTDTQYF	TGTGCCAGTAGTAAGGCTAGCGGGACAGATACGCAGTATTTT
TRBV7-2	TRBD2	few	TRBJ2-1	CASGRRTSGSNEQFF	TGTGCCAGCGGCCGACGGACTAGCGGGAGCAATGAGCAGTTCTTC
TRBV12-3/TRBV12-4	NA	many	TRBJ1-1	CASSFRGGNTEAFF	TGTGCCAGCAGTTTTAGGGGGGGGAACACTGAAGCTTTCTTT
TRBV9	NA	many	TRBJ2-1	CASSPRWDEQFF	TGTGCCAGCAGCCCCCGGTGGGATGAGCAGTTCTTC
TRBV29-1	NA	many	TRBJ2-3	CSVKGRGTDTQYF	TGCAGCGTTAAAGGCCGTGGCACAGATACGCAGTATTTT
TRBV7-9	NA	few	TRBJ2-5	CASSESGIQYF	TGTGCCAGCAGCGAATCAGGGATCCAGTACTTC
TRBV5-1	NA	many	TRBJ2-1	CASSPLAGARSNEQFF	TGCGCCAGCAGCCCCCTGGCCGGGGCGCGATCCAATGAGCAGTTCTTC
TRBV7-9	NA	NA	TRBJ2-5	CASSLGFDGETQYF	TGTGCCAGCAGCTTAGGTTTTGATGGAGAGACCCAGTACTTC
TRBV7-2	NA	many	TRBJ1-6	CASSRVNSPLHF	TGTGCCAGCAGCCGGGTTAATTCACCCCTCCACTTT
TRBV28	TRBD1	many	TRBJ1-2	CASSPQGAYGYTF	TGTGCCAGCAGTCCACAGGGGGCCTATGGCTACACCTTC
TRBV6-2/TRBV6-3	NA	many	TRBJ2-2	CASREDFHTGELFF	TGTGCCAGCAGGGAGGACTTCCACACCGGGGAGCTGTTTTTT
TRBV13	TRBD2	many	TRBJ2-3	CASSLRLAPSPDTQYF	TGTGCCAGCAGCTTACGACTAGCCCCCAGCCCAGATACGCAGTATTTT
TRBV5-1	NA	many	TRBJ2-7	CASSLAGQIYEQYF	TGCGCCAGCAGCTTGGCCGGGCAGATCTACGAGCAGTACTTC
TRBV20-1	TRBD2	many	TRBJ2-3	CSAPGTSVTDTQYF	TGCAGTGCTCCCGGGACTAGCGTCACAGATACGCAGTATTTT
TRBV6-4	TRBD2	many	TRBJ2-1	CASTTLAGGGDEQFF	TGTGCCAGCACGACTCTAGCGGGAGGGGGGGATGAGCAGTTCTTC
TRBV11-2	NA	NA	TRBJ2-1	CASSFSANEQFF	TGTGCCAGCAGCTTTAGCGCGAATGAGCAGTTCTTC
TRBV5-1	TRBD2	many	TRBJ2-3	CASSSRLAGVTDTQYF	TGCGCCAGCAGCTCTCGACTAGCGGGAGTAACAGATACGCAGTATTTT
TRBV5-1	NA	many	TRBJ2-7	CASSSYFAGDEQYF	TGCGCCAGCAGCTCCTATTTCGCCGGGGACGAGCAGTACTTC
TRBV4-1	NA	many	TRBJ2-2	CASSQGDGTGELFF	TGCGCCAGCAGCCAAGGCGACGGCACCGGGGAGCTGTTTTTT
TRBV19	NA	many	TRBJ2-1	CASSFLNSDWNEQFF	TGTGCCAGTAGTTTCCTTAACTCCGACTGGAATGAGCAGTTCTTC
TRBV6-2/TRBV6-3	TRBD2	many	TRBJ2-2	CASSYIVGGPDGELFF	TGTGCCAGCAGTTACATCGTGGGAGGGCCTGACGGGGAGCTGTTTTTT
TRBV7-3	NA	many	TRBJ2-1	CASSLDNDEQFF	TGTGCCAGCAGCTTAGACAACGATGAGCAGTTCTTC
TRBV28	NA	many	TRBJ2-3	CASSPWESGTDTQYF	TGTGCCAGCAGTCCTTGGGAGAGTGGCACAGATACGCAGTATTTT
TRBV15	TRBD2	many	TRBJ2-1	CATSVSGRTEQFF	TGTGCCACCAGCGTTAGCGGGAGGACTGAGCAGTTCTTC
TRBV2	TRBD2	many	TRBJ2-1	CASSEVRAGVGEQFF	TGTGCCAGCAGTGAAGTTCGAGCGGGAGTCGGTGAGCAGTTCTTC
TRBV12-3/TRBV12-4	NA	many	TRBJ2-1	CASSFVGGARGYNEQFF	TGTGCCAGCAGTTTTGTCGGGGGTGCTAGGGGCTACAATGAGCAGTTCTTC
TRBV11-2	NA	many	TRBJ1-1	CASSLIPGLNTEAFF	TGTGCCAGCAGCTTAATCCCAGGTCTGAACACTGAAGCTTTCTTT
TRBV11-2	NA	NA	TRBJ2-7	CASSLVTSVGYEQYF	TGTGCCAGCAGCTTGGTGACGAGTGTCGGGTACGAGCAGTACTTC
TRBV2	NA	many	TRBJ1-6	CASTRDGNSPLHF	TGTGCCAGCACTAGGGACGGAAATTCACCCCTCCACTTT
TRBV15	NA	many	TRBJ1-1	CATSRDRGGTEAFF	TGTGCCACCAGCAGAGATCGGGGAGGCACTGAAGCTTTCTTT
TRBV6-1	NA	many	TRBJ1-1	CASAGFGQANTEAFF	TGTGCCAGCGCGGGGTTCGGCCAGGCGAACACTGAAGCTTTCTTT
TRBV12-3/TRBV12-4	NA	many	TRBJ2-1	CASSPSTDNEQFF	TGTGCCAGCAGTCCCTCTACGGACAATGAGCAGTTCTTC
TRBV7-3	NA	many	TRBJ1-1	CASSLIPVVDTEAFF	TGTGCCAGCAGCTTAATCCCCGTGGTAGACACTGAAGCTTTCTTT
TRBV7-2	TRBD2	many	TRBJ2-1	CASSLTSGPVNEQFF	TGTGCCAGCAGCTTGACTAGCGGGCCGGTAAATGAGCAGTTCTTC
TRBV6-4	TRBD2	NA	TRBJ2-5	CASTQRGLDGETQYF	TGTGCCAGCACTCAACGGGGACTAGATGGAGAGACCCAGTACTTC
TRBV20-1	TRBD1	many	TRBJ2-7	CSARVDRAPYEQYF	TGCAGTGCTAGAGTCGACAGGGCGCCCTACGAGCAGTACTTC
TRBV5-1	TRBD2	few	TRBJ2-3	CASQREKGTTDTQYF	TGCGCCAGCCAGCGGGAGAAAGGGACCACAGATACGCAGTATTTT